The 18 T cell receptor beta chains reported below all come from one sample, sequenced in a study of Graves' ophthalmopathy and Graves' hyperthyroidism. Scientists amplified the TCR beta CDR3 regions from RNA transcripts. First-round RT-PCR with HTBI primers preceded a second-round multiplex PCR. TCRdb reanalysed the multiplex PCR reads using MiXCR and keeps one entry per CDR3 protein. The table records around 590,000 distinct CDR3 sequences, about two fifths of them present only once. Material for sequencing was peripheral blood or thyroid tissue (not recorded which). These receptors originate from an adult man with Graves' hyperthyroidism.

This clonotype was seen more than once but under ten times. CDR3: CSVDTWSRDRGVGGYTF. In nucleotides, the CDR3 is TGCAGCGTTGATACGTGGTCCCGGGACAGGGGGGTAGGTGGCTACACCTTC. V usage is TRBV29-1 and J usage is TRBJ1-2; 11 bases match TRBD1. Germline CDR1 SQVTM, CDR2 ANQGSEA. This CDR3 comprises 17 residues. J gave up 7 bases and V 3 bases, and 16 bases lay outside the gene matches. Together with reference TRBV29-1 and TRBJ1-2, the CDR3 gives the full variable domain: SAVISQKPSRDICQRGTSLTIQCQVDSQVTMMFWYRQQPGQSLTLIATANQGSEATYESGFVIDKFPISRPNLTFSTLTVSNMSPEDSSIYLCSVDTWSRDRGVGGYTFGSGTRLTVV.

About this clonotype: This could be a read error, since a much larger clone is one nucleotide away. In nucleotides, the CDR3 is TGTGCCACCAGCTTAACCTCTCGGGGCTACACCTTC. It codes for CATSLTSRGYTF. V gene TRBV15 combines with J gene TRBJ1-2; D remains unclear. CDR1 is LNHNV and CDR2 is YYDKDF in the germline V gene (reference sequence). The V and J ends lost 5 bases and 8 bases respectively, with 12 bases between them. CDR3 length equals 12 residues.

This clonotype was recorded at least ten times. V is TRBV7-8 and J is TRBJ1-1; D unclear. Trimming removed 5 bases at V and 4 bases at J, with 8 bases between. The CDR3 is 12 amino acids. The germline V gene has CDR1 SGHVS and CDR2 FQNEAQ. In DNA, the CDR3 is TGTGCCAGCAGCCTGCCCAGCACTGAAGCTTTCTTT. This sequence encodes CASSLPSTEAFF.

This sequence joins TRBV9 and TRBJ1-1; D not certain. The CDR3 spans 17 residues. Germline assignment: CDR1 SGDLS and CDR2 YYNGEE. Trimming shortened V by 0 bases and J by 2 bases, and 17 bases separated the two germline ends. CDR3 sequence reads: CASSVALLSGSNTEAFF. The CDR3 nucleotides are TGTGCCAGCAGCGTAGCCCTCTTGAGCGGGAGTAACACTGAAGCTTTCTTT. The variable domain in full, completed from reference TRBV9 and TRBJ1-1, reads DSGVTQTPKHLITATGQRVTLRCSPRSGDLSVYWYQQSLDQGLQFLIQYYNGEERAKGNILERFSAQQFPDLHSELNLSSLELGDSALYFCASSVALLSGSNTEAFFGQGTRLTVV.

V gene TRBV2 combines with J gene TRBJ2-2, with D hard to call. The CDR3 length is 13 residues. The germline V gene has CDR1 SNHLY and CDR2 FYNNEI. Trimming shortened V by 6 bases and J by 8 bases, and 13 bases separated the two germline ends. The CDR3 loop reads CASSAFRVGELFF. In DNA form, the CDR3 reads TGTGCCAGCAGCGCATTTCGAGTTGGGGAGCTGTTTTTT.

The rearrangement links TRBV2 to TRBJ1-5, with a tentative D call TRBD1 (6 bases). The CDR3 has 14 amino acids. Trimming took off 8 bases at V and 3 bases at J, with 14 bases between the two ends. Germline CDR1 SNHLY, CDR2 FYNNEI. The CDR3 DNA sequence: TGTGCCAGCCGGGAGGGGGGATACAATCAGCCCCAGCATTTT. It encodes CASREGGYNQPQHF.

There are a few counts of this clonotype. CDR3 loop: CASSVGGRGDEKLFF. DNA for the CDR3: TGTGCCAGCAGCGTAGGGGGCAGGGGGGATGAAAAACTGTTTTTT. The J gene is TRBJ1-4, the V gene TRBV9; 7 positions agree with TRBD1. This CDR3 comprises 15 residues. From germline, CDR1 is SGDLS and CDR2 YYNGEE. V lost 0 bases and J lost 6; bases outside the gene matches: 5.

This clonotype was counted ten times or more. The chain has TRBV12-3 or TRBV12-4 and TRBJ2-7; D remains unclear. The CDR3 covers 13 residues. V was clipped by 6 bases and J by 3 bases, with 12 bases between them. CDR3: CASRYGSLYEQYF. CDR3 nucleotide sequence: TGTGCCAGCAGATACGGGTCTCTCTACGAGCAGTACTTC.

This clonotype was observed many times. In DNA form, the CDR3 reads TGTGCCAGCAGCCAAGAGGCTCTCTACGAGCAGTACTTC. Protein product: CASSQEALYEQYF. The chain carries TRBV4-2 and TRBJ2-7; D call uncertain. Germline V gives CDR1 LGHNA, CDR2 YNFKEQ. The germline V and J ends were trimmed by 0 bases and 3 bases, with 6 bases remaining between them. This CDR3 region has 13 residues.

This clonotype was observed a few times. A much larger clone differs from this one at a single base, so this may be a read error. The V gene is TRBV19, the J gene TRBJ1-1; D perhaps matches TRBD1 (6 bases). Trimming shortened V by 4 bases and J by 11 bases, and 14 bases separated the two germline ends. The V gene's germline CDR1 is LNHDA and CDR2 SQIVND (reference sequence). The CDR3 length is 12 residues. The CDR3 DNA reads TGTGCCAGTAGTAAACGGGGGGCGGCGGCTTTCTTT. It translates to CASSKRGAAAFF.

The V and J genes are TRBV29-1 and TRBJ1-4; perhaps TRBD1 as D (5 bases). V was clipped by 0 bases and J by 3 bases, with 17 bases between them. Germline CDR1 and CDR2: SQVTM and ANQGSEA. The CDR3 length is 17 residues. This CDR3 is CSVEDARQGAANEKLFF. The CDR3 coding sequence is TGCAGCGTTGAAGATGCGAGGCAGGGAGCTGCTAATGAAAAACTGTTTTTT.

The genes are TRBV7-6 and TRBJ2-5; 12 bases agree with TRBD2. V lost 1 base to trimming and J lost 1 base; unmatched junction nucleotides: 10. CDR1 and CDR2 (germline): SGHVS, FNYEAQ. This CDR3 region has 19 residues. Written as DNA, the CDR3 is TGTGCCAGCAGCTTAGGGGGCGGTGGACTAGCGGGAATCCAAGAGACCCAGTACTTC. As protein: CASSLGGGGLAGIQETQYF.

V and J are TRBV29-1 and TRBJ2-7, with 10 bases aligning to TRBD1. Germline V gene data show CDR1 as SQVTM and CDR2 as ANQGSEA. The V and J ends lost 7 bases and 4 bases, in that order; junction bases with no gene match: 4. This CDR3 region has 12 residues. The chain's CDR3 is CSAGQGEYEQYF. CDR3 sequence (DNA): TGCAGCGCAGGACAGGGGGAGTACGAGCAGTACTTC.

This sequence joins TRBV6-2 or TRBV6-3 and TRBJ2-7, with D perhaps given as TRBD1 or TRBD2 (5 bases each). The CDR3 runs to 14 residues. V was trimmed by 2 bases and J by 3 bases, leaving 11 bases between them. Germline V gives CDR1 MNHEY, CDR2 SVGEGT. Here the CDR3 reads CASSYAGTDYEQYF. The CDR3 bases are TGTGCCAGCAGTTACGCTGGGACGGACTACGAGCAGTACTTC.

The chain joins TRBV20-1 to TRBJ1-6; the match to TRBD1 covers 7 bases. With V trimmed by 6 bases and J by 7 bases, 6 bases remained unmatched. The CDR3 covers 13 residues. CDR1 DFQATT and CDR2 SNEGSKA come from the germline V gene (reference sequence). The CDR3 protein is CSALQGWNSPLHF. For the CDR3, the DNA is TGCAGTGCCTTACAGGGGTGGAATTCACCCCTCCACTTT.

This clonotype was seen many times. The chain is built from TRBV6-5 and TRBJ1-1; possibly TRBD1 for D (5 bases). CDR1 MNHEY and CDR2 SVGAGI come from the germline V gene. Trimming removed 7 bases from V and 3 bases from J, with 15 bases in between. The CDR3 runs 14 residues. CDR3 residues: CASIRRGLDTEAFF. The CDR3 DNA sequence: TGTGCCAGCATTCGACGGGGACTAGACACTGAAGCTTTCTTT.

The J gene is TRBJ1-6, the V gene TRBV10-3, with no clear D. Trimming removed 5 bases at V and 0 bases at J, with 8 bases between. CDR1 and CDR2 from the germline V gene are ENHRY and SYGVKD. The CDR3 has 15 amino acids. The CDR3 bases are TGTGCCATCAGTTACTCCAGCTCCTATAATTCACCCCTCCACTTT. This encodes CAISYSSSYNSPLHF.

This rearrangement joins TRBV2 to TRBJ1-1; TRBD1 agrees at 10 bases. The germline V gene has CDR1 SNHLY and CDR2 FYNNEI. The CDR3 has 12 amino acids. The CDR3 DNA is TGTGCAGGGGACAGGGGGAACACTGAAGCTTTCTTT. Protein: CAGDRGNTEAFF.